This T cell receptor beta chain emerged from a study of cytomegalovirus exposure and HLA in healthy donors (dated by TCRdb to 2016 to 2017). Turning to the overall study: An earlier analysis of approximately 600 of the donors reported 250 to 350 Gb of sequence data and 117 million unique TCR beta sequences from about 200 million T cells. Approximately 330 gigabases of sequencing data and 75 million to 85 million unique TCR sequences made up an early release that covered several hundred HLA-typed donors. Of the roughly 400 genotyped donors, approximately 80% fell in the genetic ancestry cluster associated with self-reported Caucasian donors. The study aimed to test whether signatures of past pathogen exposure could be identified by cataloging public T cell receptors. The T cell repertoires of 550 to 850 subjects were profiled by immunosequencing and related to cytomegalovirus serostatus. Besides the first cohort of roughly 660 subjects, a separate validation cohort made up of over 95 different subjects was used. To predict cytomegalovirus infection status, the study combined high-throughput TCR immunosequencing, statistical association of individual TCRs with disease status, and machine learning. To study patterns of TCR occurrence, a later analysis re-analyzed previously published TCR beta repertoires from hundreds of donors and added high-resolution HLA genotyping. The later analysis used no new phenotypic data to find candidate immune exposures, relying instead on TCR beta sequences and their occurrence across donors. An earlier analysis of around 540 of the donors applied high-throughput TCR beta sequencing to assess whether each TCR beta V gene segment acted as functional or pseudogenic. Alongside the repertoire data, information on donor age, sex, ethnicity and CMV serostatus was compiled. Genome-wide SNP genotypes for about 65% of the roughly 700 donors were used in a later genetic analysis, which treated that subset as a discovery cohort. Every repertoire in the discovery cohort had been generated on one and the same sequencing platform. HLA typing covered class I and class II loci at four-digit resolution. Typing coverage varied by locus: roughly 620-640 donors for A, B, C, DRB1 and DQB1; under 550 for DQA1; some 610 for DPA1; approximately 450 for DPB1. Four to six DR-DQ haplotypes were handled as single units for association and clustering, since linkage in the cohort was strong. Among about 360 genotyped donors of the cohort, an average of about 240,000 unique TCR beta nucleotide sequences were sequenced per donor, 15% to 20% of them non-productive. Study-wide conclusions, independent of this receptor: When HLA alleles, especially DR and DQ, strongly co-occurred, attributing TCR associations to individual alleles was difficult. A total of 150 to 200 TCR beta chains were listed by the study as associated with cytomegalovirus. Most TCR sequences were seen in very few donors, while some public TCRs were found in many individuals. An association between a missense DCLRE1C variant and V-gene and J-gene trimming of TCR beta chains was found in a later genetic analysis and replicated in an independent cohort. Because counts were too low, roughly 17 rarely observed V segments, including chromosome 9 orphons, were left out of the earlier analysis of approximately 500 of the donors. A later genetic analysis reported fewer N-insertions in productive TCRs among donors in an Asian-associated ancestry cluster than the approximately 700-donor mean. Correlated functional status among segregating V segments might be attributable to linkage disequilibrium, but an unknown experimental factor could not be ruled out. Some IMGT-functional V segments, including TRBV6-2 and TRBV6-3, could not be told apart with the 87-base-pair reads, so those segments were excluded. Because HLA typing was missing for some donors at each locus, association tests included only the typed subset. In an earlier analysis of around 600 of the donors, most TCR beta V segments appeared in productive rearrangements about 87% or about 30% of the time, broadly matching IMGT annotations. In a later analysis, several top co-occurrence clusters were reported to appear linked to parvovirus B19, influenza, CMV and Epstein-Barr virus. The only immune exposure information available for the cohort was CMV serostatus. In this cohort, only TCR beta chains were sequenced, and detectable features were limited by the absence of alpha or paired-chain data. A later analysis associated some 17,000 TCR beta sequences with specific HLA alleles at a false discovery rate of 0.05. The presence/absence analyses assumed that sequencing depth was roughly uniform across donors, and that assumption may not be true. According to a later analysis, TCR association rates differed among HLA loci, with DRB1 alleles showing the most associated TCRs and HLA-C alleles showing the fewest. A cluster of highly shared sequence variants was judged likely to represent a technical artifact of the sequencing pipeline. In both the original and validation cohorts, the classifier was reported to diagnose cytomegalovirus status with high specificity and sensitivity. Three of the identified cytomegalovirus-associated TCR beta chains were confirmed in vitro to be specific for cytomegalovirus antigens. A further reported finding was that TCR beta sequences accurately predicted the HLA-A and HLA-B alleles for most subjects in the first cohort. In a later analysis, most CMV-associated TCR beta chains were found to appear HLA-restricted, with HLA associations seemingly driven largely by CMV exposure. In a later analysis, HLA-associated TCR beta chains were found to be more clonally expanded and to have lower generation probabilities than equally common non-associated chains. The authors suggested that the approach could potentially be generalized to other disease states and immunological phenotypes.

In total, roughly 670 healthy bone marrow donors made up the cohort. At the time of sampling, all cohort members were nominally healthy, though unrecorded immune exposures were likely present. The donor tested CMV seronegative and was one of the 352 seronegative cohort members. A peripheral blood sample was collected from each donor, and TCR beta sequencing was performed on peripheral blood mononuclear cells. The Qiagen DNeasy Blood Extraction Kit was used to extract genomic DNA from the blood cell samples. Library preparation used the immunoSEQ multiplex PCR assay. For the multiplex PCR, a mixture combining 60 forward primers for TCR Vbeta segments and 13 reverse primers for TCR Jbeta segments was used. The CDR3 region of rearranged TCR beta genes was amplified from genomic DNA by a multiplex PCR assay. Amplified TCR beta libraries were sequenced as 87-base-pair reads on the Illumina HiSeq System. Turning to the authors' computational methods: A later analysis tallied around 82 million unique TCR beta chains across the 640 or so repertoires, and about 12 million of those chains were shared by two or more donors. To remove PCR and sequencing errors, raw reads were error-corrected and collapsed into unique sequences using a nearest-neighbor algorithm that merged closely related sequences. To assign V, D and J gene segments, CDR3 sequences were aligned to IMGT reference sequences. Each retained sequence needed at least a six-nucleotide match to both a V gene segment and a J gene segment. Rearrangements were called productive when the CDR3 lacked stop codons and stayed in frame with V and J; all others were non-productive. CDR3 was defined by IMGT convention, running from the second conserved V-encoded cysteine to the conserved J-encoded phenylalanine. Sequences without an unambiguous match to a single V gene segment were excluded from the earlier analysis of several hundred of the donors. An earlier analysis of 587 of the donors classified V segments as functional when productive rearrangements were above 56.7% and as segregating when the standard deviation between donors was above 5%. A statistical classification framework was developed to diagnose cytomegalovirus status using the catalog of TCR beta chain sequences. V and J gene assignment, in a later analysis, came from comparing TCR nucleotide sequences with IMGT/GENE-DB human TR gene sequences. The TCRdist pipeline was used in a later analysis to assign CDR3 sequences and most-parsimonious VDJ recombination scenarios. In a later analysis, each TCR beta chain was defined by its CDR3 amino acid sequence together with its V-gene family, and reads without a unique V-gene family were excluded. As a way to deal with suspected cross-contamination and a sequencing artifact, a later analysis dropped 450 to 600 nucleotide sequences that were highly shared and had low generation probability. In a later analysis, a clonal expansion index was calculated for each public chain from normalized within-repertoire ranks of inferred template counts. Generation probabilities in a later analysis came from a VDJ recombination model fitted to out-of-frame rearrangements, and those results were checked against IGoR. A later analysis scored TCR-TCR, TCR-HLA and TCR-CMV co-occurrence with hypergeometric tests, applying a repertoire-size bias correction to TCR pairs. In a later analysis, false discovery rates were estimated by permuting HLA or CMV assignments 20 times. In a later analysis, co-occurring TCRs were grouped using DBSCAN, with TCRdist sequence similarity added in when clustering inside HLA-allele-positive subsets. Repertoires with fewer than 30,000 or more than 120,000 public chains, plus five repertoires with anomalous nucleotide sharing, were excluded from co-occurrence clustering. TCRdb re-hosts the immuneACCESS table, in-frame sequences only. Its copies lack some clones; in the studies checked, an unresolved V gene accounts for under half of them, and the cause for the rest is not known. That table furnishes V, J and clone size, whereas the DNA furnished D and trimming. This sample lists roughly 180,000 clones; roughly 83% were detected once. The ten top clones hold 1.2% of the sample.

For this clone: The clone's antigen remains unknown. The sample holds no much larger clone one base away, and base qualities are not on file.

CDR1 and CDR2 are read off the germline V gene (reference sequence) as LNHDA and SQIVND. The V and J ends are trimmed by 3 bases and 5 bases, leaving 7 bases between them. From the cysteine up to the phenylalanine, the CDR3 has a length of 13 residues. The only DNA kept is the CDR3, 39 bases in frame from the first base. The V gene is TRBV19 and the J gene is TRBJ2-2; there is no confident call for the D gene. The source material was PBMCs. The TCR was taken from a boy younger than 10 in good health and CMV-seronegative. The nucleotide sequence is given as TGTGCCAGTAGTATCGGTTTGACCGGGGAGCTGTTTTTT. Its translation reads: CASSIGLTGELFF.